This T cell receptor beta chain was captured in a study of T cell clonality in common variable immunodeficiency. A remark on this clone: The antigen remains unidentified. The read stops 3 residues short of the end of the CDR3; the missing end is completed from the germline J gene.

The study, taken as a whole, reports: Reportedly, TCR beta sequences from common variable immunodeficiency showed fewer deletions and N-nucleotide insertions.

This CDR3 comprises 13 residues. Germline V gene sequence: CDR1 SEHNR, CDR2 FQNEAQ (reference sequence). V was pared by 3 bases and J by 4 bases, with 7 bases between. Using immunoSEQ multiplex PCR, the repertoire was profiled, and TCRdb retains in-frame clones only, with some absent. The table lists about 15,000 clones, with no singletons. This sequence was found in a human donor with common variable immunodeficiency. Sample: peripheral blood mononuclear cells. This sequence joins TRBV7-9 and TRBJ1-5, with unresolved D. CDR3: CASSLQDNQPQHF. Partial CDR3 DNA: TGTGCCAGCAGCTTGCAGGATAATCAGCCC.